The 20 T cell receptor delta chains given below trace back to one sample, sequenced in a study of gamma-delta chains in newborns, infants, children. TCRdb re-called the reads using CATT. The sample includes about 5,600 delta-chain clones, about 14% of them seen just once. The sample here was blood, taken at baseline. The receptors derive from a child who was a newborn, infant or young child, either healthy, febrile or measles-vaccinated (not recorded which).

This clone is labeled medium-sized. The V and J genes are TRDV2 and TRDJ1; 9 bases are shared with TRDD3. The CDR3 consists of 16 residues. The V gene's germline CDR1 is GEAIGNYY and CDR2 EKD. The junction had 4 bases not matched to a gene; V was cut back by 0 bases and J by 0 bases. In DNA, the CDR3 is TGTGCCTGTGACACCGTTGGGGATACGAACACCGATAAACTCATCTTT. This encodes CACDTVGDTNTDKLIF.

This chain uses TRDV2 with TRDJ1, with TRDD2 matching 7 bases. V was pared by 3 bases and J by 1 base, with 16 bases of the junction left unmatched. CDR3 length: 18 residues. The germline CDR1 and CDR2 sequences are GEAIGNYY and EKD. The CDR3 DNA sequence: TGTGCCTGTGACGCCCTTCCTCCTGTACGAGAGGTCACCGATAAACTCATCTTT. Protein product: CACDALPPVREVTDKLIF.

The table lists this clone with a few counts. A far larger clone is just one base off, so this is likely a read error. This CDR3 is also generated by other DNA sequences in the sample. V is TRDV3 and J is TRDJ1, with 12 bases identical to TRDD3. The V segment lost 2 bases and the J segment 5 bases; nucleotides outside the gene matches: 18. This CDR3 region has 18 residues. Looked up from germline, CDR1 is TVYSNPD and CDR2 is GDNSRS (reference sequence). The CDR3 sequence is CAFRPSYWGIPRGDKLIF. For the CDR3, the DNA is TGTGCCTTTCGGCCCTCCTACTGGGGGATACCCAGAGGGGATAAACTCATCTTT.

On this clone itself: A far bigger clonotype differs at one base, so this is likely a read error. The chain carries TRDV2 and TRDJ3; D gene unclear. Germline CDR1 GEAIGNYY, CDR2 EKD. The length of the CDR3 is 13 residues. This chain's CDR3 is CACDTWDTQQMFF. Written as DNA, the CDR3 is TGTGCCTGTGACACCTGGGACACCCAACAGATGTTTTTC.

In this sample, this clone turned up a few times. In DNA, the CDR3 is TGTGCTCTTGGGGACCTACTTCCTATTCAGGGCTGGGGATCGTACACCGATAAACTCATCTTT. Its protein product is CALGDLLPIQGWGSYTDKLIF. The chain links TRDV1 to TRDJ1; perhaps TRDD2 as D (7 bases). The CDR3 loop spans 21 amino acids. CDR1 is TSWWSYY, CDR2 QGS, per germline. Trimming took 3 bases from V and 0 from J, leaving 29 bases between them.

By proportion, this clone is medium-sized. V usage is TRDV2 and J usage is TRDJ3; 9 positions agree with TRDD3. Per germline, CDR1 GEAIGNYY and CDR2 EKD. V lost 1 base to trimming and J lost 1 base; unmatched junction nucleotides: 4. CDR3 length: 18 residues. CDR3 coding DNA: TGTGCCTGTGACACTGTACTGGGGGAGTCCTGGGACACCCGACAGATGTTTTTC. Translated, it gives CACDTVLGESWDTRQMFF.

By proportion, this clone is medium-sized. The DNA for the CDR3 is TGTGCTCTTGGGGAACTGGGCGTCTGGGGGATTTCAAGCGATAAACTCATCTTT. It translates to CALGELGVWGISSDKLIF. The chain has TRDV1 and TRDJ1; TRDD3 matches at 9 bases. The CDR3 has 18 amino acids. After removal of 0 bases from V and 4 bases from J, the junction contained 12 bases not matched to a gene. Germline CDR1 reads TSWWSYY; CDR2 reads QGS.

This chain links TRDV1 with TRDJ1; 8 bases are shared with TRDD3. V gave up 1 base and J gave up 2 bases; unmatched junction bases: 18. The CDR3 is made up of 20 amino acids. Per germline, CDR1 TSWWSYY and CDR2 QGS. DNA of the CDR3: TGTGCTCTTGGGGAACCCATACTACTGGGGGGCGTTACGGGTACCGATAAACTCATCTTT. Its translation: CALGEPILLGGVTGTDKLIF.

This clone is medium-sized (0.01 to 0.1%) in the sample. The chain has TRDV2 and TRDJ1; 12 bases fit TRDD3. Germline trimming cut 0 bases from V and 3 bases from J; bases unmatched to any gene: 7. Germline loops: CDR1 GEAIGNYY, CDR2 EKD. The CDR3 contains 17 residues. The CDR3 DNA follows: TGTGCCTGTGACACCCTTACTGGGGGATACAACGCCGATAAACTCATCTTT. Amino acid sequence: CACDTLTGGYNADKLIF.

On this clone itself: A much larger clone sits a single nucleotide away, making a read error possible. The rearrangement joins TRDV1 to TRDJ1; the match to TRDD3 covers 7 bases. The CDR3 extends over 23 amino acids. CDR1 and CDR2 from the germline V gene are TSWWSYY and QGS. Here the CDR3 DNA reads TGTGCTCTTGGGGGGTTCTACGAACCTTACTGGGGATCTTCCAATCGATACACCGATAAACTCACCTTT. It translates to CALGGFYEPYWGSSNRYTDKLTF.

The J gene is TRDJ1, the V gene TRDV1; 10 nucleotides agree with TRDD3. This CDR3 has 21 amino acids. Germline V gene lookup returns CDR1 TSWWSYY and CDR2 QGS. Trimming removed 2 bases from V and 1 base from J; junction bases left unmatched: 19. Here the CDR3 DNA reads TGTGCTCTTGGGGAATTTCGAGCCTTCGGCCTGGGGGATAGGGGCACCGATAAACTCATCTTT. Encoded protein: CALGEFRAFGLGDRGTDKLIF.

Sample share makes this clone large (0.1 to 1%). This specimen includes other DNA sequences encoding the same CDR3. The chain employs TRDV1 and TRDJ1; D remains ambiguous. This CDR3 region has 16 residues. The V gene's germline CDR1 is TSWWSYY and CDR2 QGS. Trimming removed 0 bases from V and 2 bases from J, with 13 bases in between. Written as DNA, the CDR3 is TGTGCTCTTGGGGAACTATCCAAGTTGTGGACCGATAAACTCATCTTT. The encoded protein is CALGELSKLWTDKLIF.

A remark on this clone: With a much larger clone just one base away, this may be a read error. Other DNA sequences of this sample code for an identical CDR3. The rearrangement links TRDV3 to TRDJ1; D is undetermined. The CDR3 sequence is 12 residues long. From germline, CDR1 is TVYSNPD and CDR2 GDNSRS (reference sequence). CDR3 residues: CAFNHSSDKLIF. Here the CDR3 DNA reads TGTGCCTTTAACCACTCCTCCGATAAACTCATCTTC. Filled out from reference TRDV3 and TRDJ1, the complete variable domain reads CDKVTQSSPDQTVASGSEVVLLCTYDTVYSNPDLFWYRIRPDYSFQFVFYGDNSRSEGADFTQGRFSVKHILTQKAFHLVISPVRTEDSATYYCAFNHSSDKLIFGKGTRVTVEP.

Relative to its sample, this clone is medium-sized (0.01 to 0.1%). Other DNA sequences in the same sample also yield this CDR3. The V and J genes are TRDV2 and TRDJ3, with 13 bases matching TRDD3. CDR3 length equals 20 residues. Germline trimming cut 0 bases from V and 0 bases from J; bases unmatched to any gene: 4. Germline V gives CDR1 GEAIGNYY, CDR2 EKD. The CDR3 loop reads CACDTVLGDTSSWDTRQMFF. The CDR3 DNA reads TGTGCCTGTGACACCGTACTGGGGGATACGAGCTCCTGGGACACCCGACAGATGTTTTTC.

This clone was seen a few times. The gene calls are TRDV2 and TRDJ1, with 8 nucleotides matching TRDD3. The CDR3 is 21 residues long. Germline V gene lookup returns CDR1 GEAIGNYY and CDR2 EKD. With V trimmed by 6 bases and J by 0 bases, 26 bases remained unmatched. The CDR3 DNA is TGTGCCTGTACCGAACTCCTACTCGGGGGGGATAAGGGCGCGGACACCGATAAACTCATCTTT. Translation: CACTELLLGGDKGADTDKLIF.

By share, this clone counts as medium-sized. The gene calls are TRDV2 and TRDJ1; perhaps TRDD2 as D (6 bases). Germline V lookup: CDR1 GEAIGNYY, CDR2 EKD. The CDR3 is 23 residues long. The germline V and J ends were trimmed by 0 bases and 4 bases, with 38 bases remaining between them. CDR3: CACDTGFPRPGIKSKGYDDKLIF. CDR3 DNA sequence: TGTGCCTGTGACACCGGATTTCCTAGGCCTGGGATCAAGTCTAAGGGGTACGACGATAAACTCATCTTT.

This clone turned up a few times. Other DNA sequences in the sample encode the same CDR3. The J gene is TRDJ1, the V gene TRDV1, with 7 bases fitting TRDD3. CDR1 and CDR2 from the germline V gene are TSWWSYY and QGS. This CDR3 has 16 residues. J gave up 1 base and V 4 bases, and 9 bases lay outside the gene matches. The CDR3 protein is CALGGHRGILTDKLIF. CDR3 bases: TGTGCTCTTGGGGGACATAGGGGGATCCTCACCGATAAACTCATCTTT.

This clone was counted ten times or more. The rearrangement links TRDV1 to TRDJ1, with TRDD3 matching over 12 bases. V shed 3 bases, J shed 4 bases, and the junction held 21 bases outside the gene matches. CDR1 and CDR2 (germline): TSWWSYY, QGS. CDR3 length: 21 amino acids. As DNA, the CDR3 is TGTGCTCTTGGGGAGAACCTTGGGAACTGGGGGATACTACCCTATGACGATAAACTCATCTTT. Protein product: CALGENLGNWGILPYDDKLIF.

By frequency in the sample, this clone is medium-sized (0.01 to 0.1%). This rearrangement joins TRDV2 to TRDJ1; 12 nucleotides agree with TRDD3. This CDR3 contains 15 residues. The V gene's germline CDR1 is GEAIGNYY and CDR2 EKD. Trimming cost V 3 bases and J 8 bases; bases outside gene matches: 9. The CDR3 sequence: CACDYVLGDTSKLIF. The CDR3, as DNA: TGTGCCTGTGACTATGTACTGGGGGATACTTCCAAACTCATCTTT.

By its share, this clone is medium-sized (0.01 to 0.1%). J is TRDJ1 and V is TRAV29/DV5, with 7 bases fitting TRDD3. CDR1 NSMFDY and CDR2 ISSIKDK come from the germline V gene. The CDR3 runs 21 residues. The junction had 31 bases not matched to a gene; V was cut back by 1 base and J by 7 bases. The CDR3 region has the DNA TGTGCAGCAAGCCTCTTCGGTGGTGGGGGACTAACCCAGATCCCTGTAACTAAACTCATCTTT. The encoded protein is CAASLFGGGGLTQIPVTKLIF.